This note documents a single TCR beta chain sequence. Its antigen is still unknown. This specimen comes from a study of T cells after yellow fever vaccination. One entry per CDR3 protein, called by TCRdb with MiXCR from the 5' RACE reads. The repertoire has under 400,000 distinct CDR3 sequences, roughly 12% of them found once; the top ten carry less than 20%. General study results and limits: Abundant clonotypes (contaminants from the bulk population) could be present in FACS-sorted repertoires.

Germline-derived CDR1 and CDR2 are DFQATT and SNEGSKA (reference sequence). V lost 5 bases to trimming and J lost 4 bases, with 24 bases between them. The CDR3 extends over 16 amino acids. The receptor was derived from a man aged 18 to 30 who received the YFV17D yellow fever vaccine. The V gene is TRBV20-1, the J gene TRBJ2-7; D possibly corresponds to TRBD1 (7 bases). The starting material was PBMCs, obtained on the day of the first yellow fever vaccination. CDR3 protein: CSAGRYMEGAGYEQYV. The CDR3 bases are TGCAGTGCTGGGCGTTACATGGAGGGGGCTGGGTACGAGCAGTACGTC.